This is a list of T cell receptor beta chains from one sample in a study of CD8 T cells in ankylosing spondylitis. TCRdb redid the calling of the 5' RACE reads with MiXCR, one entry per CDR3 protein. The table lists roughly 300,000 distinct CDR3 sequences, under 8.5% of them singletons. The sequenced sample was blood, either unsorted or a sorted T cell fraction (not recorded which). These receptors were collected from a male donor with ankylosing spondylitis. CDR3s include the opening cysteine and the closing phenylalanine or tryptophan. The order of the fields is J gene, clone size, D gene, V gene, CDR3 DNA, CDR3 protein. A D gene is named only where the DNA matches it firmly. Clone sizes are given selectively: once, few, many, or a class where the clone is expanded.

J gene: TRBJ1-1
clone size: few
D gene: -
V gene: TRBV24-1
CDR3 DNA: TGTGCCACCACACGGGGCATGAACACTGAAGCTTTCTTT
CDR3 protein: CATTRGMNTEAFF

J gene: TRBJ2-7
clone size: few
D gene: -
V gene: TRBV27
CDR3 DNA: TGTGCCAGCAGTTTGGGTGGGTACGACGAGCAGTACTTC
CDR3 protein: CASSLGGYDEQYF

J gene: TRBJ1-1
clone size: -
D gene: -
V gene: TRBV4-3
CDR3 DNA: TGCGCCAGCAGCCAACGGACCGACACTGAAGCTTTCTTT
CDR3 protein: CASSQRTDTEAFF

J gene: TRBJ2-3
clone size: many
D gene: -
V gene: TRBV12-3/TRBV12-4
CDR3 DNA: TGTGCCAGCAGGGTACAGGGGAGCGGGGATACGCAGTATTTT
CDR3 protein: CASRVQGSGDTQYF

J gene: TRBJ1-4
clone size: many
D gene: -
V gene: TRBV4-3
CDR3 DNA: TGCGCCAGGAAGAGAACCGACCCCCGAGGAGAAAAACTGTTTTTT
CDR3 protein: CARKRTDPRGEKLFF

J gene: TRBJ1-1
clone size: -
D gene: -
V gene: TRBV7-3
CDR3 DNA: TGTGCCAGCAGCCCTCGATCTGGGGGTGGACGGACTGAAGCTTTCTTT
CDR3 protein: CASSPRSGGGRTEAFF

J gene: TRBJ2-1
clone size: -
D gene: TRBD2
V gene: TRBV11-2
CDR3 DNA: TGTGCCAGCAGCTTTGGCGGGAGGGCCTACAATGAGCAGTTCTTC
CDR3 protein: CASSFGGRAYNEQFF

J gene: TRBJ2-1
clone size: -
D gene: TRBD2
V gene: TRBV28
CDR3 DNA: TGTGCCAGCAGTTCATACCCGGGACTAGCGTCTTGGTTCTTC
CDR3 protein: CASSSYPGLASWFF

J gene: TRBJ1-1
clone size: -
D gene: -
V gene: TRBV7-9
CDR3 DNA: TGTGCCAGCAGTTATCAGGGGAACACTGAAGCTTTCTTT
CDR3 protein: CASSYQGNTEAFF

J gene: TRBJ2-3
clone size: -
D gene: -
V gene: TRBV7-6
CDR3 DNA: TGTGCCAGCAGCTTAGATAGGTTCACAGATACGCAGTATTTT
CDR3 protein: CASSLDRFTDTQYF

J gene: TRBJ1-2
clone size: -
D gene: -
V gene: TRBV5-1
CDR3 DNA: TGCGCCAGCAGCTCAGACAGTTATGGCTACACCTTC
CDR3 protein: CASSSDSYGYTF

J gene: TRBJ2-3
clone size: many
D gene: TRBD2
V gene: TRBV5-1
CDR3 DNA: TGTGCCAGCAGTTTAGCGGGAAGTAGGACAGATACGCAGTATTTT
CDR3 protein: CASSLAGSRTDTQYF

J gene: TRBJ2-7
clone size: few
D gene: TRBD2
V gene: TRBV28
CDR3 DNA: TGTGCCAGCAGCTTATCTAGCGGGAGGCGCGGCCGGCAGTACTTC
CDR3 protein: CASSLSSGRRGRQYF

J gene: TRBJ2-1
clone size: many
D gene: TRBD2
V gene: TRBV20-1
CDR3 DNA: TGCAGTGCTAGCGGGGGGGGGATTAATGAGCAGTTCTTC
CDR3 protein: CSASGGGINEQFF

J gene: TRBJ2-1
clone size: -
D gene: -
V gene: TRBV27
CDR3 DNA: TGTGCCACTTCTAGGAACAATGAGCAGTTCTTC
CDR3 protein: CATSRNNEQFF

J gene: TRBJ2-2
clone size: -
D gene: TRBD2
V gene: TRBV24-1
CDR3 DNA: TGTGCCACCAGTGCCAATAGACTAGCGGGAGGATATTTCGGGGAGCTGTTTTTT
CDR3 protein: CATSANRLAGGYFGELFF

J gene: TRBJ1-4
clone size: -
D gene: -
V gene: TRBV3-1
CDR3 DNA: TGTGCCAGCAGCCAAGGGGGTATAGAGGATGGAAAACTGTTTTTT
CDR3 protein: CASSQGGIEDGKLFF

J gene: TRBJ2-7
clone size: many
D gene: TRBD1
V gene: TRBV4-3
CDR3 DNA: TGCGCCAGCAGCAGGACAGGGTCCTCCTACGAGCAGTACTTC
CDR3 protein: CASSRTGSSYEQYF

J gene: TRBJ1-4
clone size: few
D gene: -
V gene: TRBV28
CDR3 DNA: TGTGCCAGCAGTTTAATACCTCTTAGTAATGAAAAACTGTTTTTT
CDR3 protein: CASSLIPLSNEKLFF

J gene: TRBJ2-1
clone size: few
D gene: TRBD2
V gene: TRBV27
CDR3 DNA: TGTGCCAGCGGGGCGGGAGGGGGTGAGCAGTTCTTC
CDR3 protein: CASGAGGGEQFF

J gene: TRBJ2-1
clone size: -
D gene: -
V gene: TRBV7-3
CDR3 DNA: TGTGCCAGCAGCCTAGACAGGGAGGATCAGCAGTTCTTC
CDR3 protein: CASSLDREDQQFF

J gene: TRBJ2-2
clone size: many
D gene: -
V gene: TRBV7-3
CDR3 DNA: TGTGCCAGCAGCTTACTGGTCAGCACCGGGGAGCTGTTTTTT
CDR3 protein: CASSLLVSTGELFF

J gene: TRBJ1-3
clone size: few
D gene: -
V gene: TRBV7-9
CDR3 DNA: TGTGCCAGCAGCTCTTACGGAAACACCATATATTTT
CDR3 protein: CASSSYGNTIYF

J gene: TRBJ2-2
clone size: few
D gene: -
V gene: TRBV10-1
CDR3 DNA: TGCGCCAGCAGTGAGTCAACTTTGTTAGGCACCGGGGAGCTGTTTTTT
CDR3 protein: CASSESTLLGTGELFF

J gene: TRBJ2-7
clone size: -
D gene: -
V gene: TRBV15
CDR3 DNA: TGTGCCACCAGCAGAGAGAGGAGATTTTCCTACGAGCAGTACTTC
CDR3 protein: CATSRERRFSYEQYF

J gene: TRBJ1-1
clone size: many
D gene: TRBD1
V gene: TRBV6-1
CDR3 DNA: TGTGCCAGCAGTACCCGCGAACAGGGGGTAGCTGCTTTCTTT
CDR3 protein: CASSTREQGVAAFF

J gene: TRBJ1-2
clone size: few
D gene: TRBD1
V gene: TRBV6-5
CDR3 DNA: TGTGCCAGCAGTTACGTCCAGGGGGGCTACTATGGCTACACCTTC
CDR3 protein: CASSYVQGGYYGYTF

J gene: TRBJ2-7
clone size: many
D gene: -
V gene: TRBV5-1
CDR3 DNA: TGCGCCAGCAGCTATTGGGGGGAGCCCCCCGAGCAGTACTTC
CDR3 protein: CASSYWGEPPEQYF

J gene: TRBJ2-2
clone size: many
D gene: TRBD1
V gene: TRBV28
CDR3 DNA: TGTGCCAGCAGGGAACCGGGACAGGGGGACACCGGGGAGCTGTTTTTT
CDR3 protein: CASREPGQGDTGELFF

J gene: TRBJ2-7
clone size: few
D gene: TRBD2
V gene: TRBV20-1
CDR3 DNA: TGCAGTGCTAGCGGGGGGAGGTCCTACGAGCAGTACTTC
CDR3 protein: CSASGGRSYEQYF

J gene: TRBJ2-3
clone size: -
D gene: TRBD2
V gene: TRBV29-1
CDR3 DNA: TGCAGCGTTGATCCCGGGAGGTACAATGGCACAGATACGCAGTATTTT
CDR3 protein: CSVDPGRYNGTDTQYF

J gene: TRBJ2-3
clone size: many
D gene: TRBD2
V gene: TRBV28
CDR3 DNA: TGTGCCAGCAGTTTCTCACACGGGACTACTATTTCCACAGATACGCAGTATTTT
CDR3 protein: CASSFSHGTTISTDTQYF

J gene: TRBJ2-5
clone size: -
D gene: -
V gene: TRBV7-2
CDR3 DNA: TGTGCCAGCAGCCCTAGGGAGCCGCAAGAGACCCAGTACTTC
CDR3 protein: CASSPREPQETQYF